A selection of T cell receptor beta chains follows, all from one sample in a study of T-cell reconstitution after alpha-beta-depleted transplantation in children. Each CDR3 protein gets one entry after TCRdb re-called the PCR reads with MiXCR. This repertoire shows fewer than 550,000 distinct CDR3 sequences, about an eighth found once; its top ten account for about 15%. Here the sequenced sample was PBMCs, mostly from graft donor cells, taken 180 days after TCRalphabeta/CD19-depleted stem cell transplant. All receptors come from a female patient aged 2-9 years who had a stem cell transplant for aplastic anemia, so the T cells may come from the graft donor. Both conserved end residues are part of each CDR3. D genes are given only for firm matches. Part of the rows lack a size; the others show once, few, many or a class for expanded clones.

>TRBV2|-|TRBJ2-7|TRBD2
TGTGCCAGCAGTGAAACTTTGCTAGCGGGGCGAGCCTACGAGCAGTACTTC
CASSETLLAGRAYEQYF
>TRBV15|-|TRBJ2-3|-
TGTGCCACCAGACGGAATACAGATACGCAGTATTTT
CATRRNTDTQYF
>TRBV19|-|TRBJ2-7|-
TGTGCCAGTAGCGCAGCCCGGACTGGGTCCGAGCAGTACTTC
CASSAARTGSEQYF
>TRBV6-2/TRBV6-3|many|TRBJ2-5|TRBD1
TGTGCCAGCAGTTACCGGGACAGAGAGACCCAGTACTTC
CASSYRDRETQYF
>TRBV5-1|-|TRBJ2-7|-
TGCGCCAGCAGCTTCCCCGCTGGACAGGAGGGTAACGAGCAGTACTTC
CASSFPAGQEGNEQYF
>TRBV5-1|-|TRBJ2-6|-
TGCGCCAGCAAAATGGACCTCTCTGGGGCCAACGGCCTGACTTTC
CASKMDLSGANGLTF
>TRBV9|few|TRBJ1-1|-
TGTGCCAGCAGCGTAGCCGAGTACACTGAAGCTTTCTTT
CASSVAEYTEAFF
>TRBV24-1|many|TRBJ2-3|TRBD1
TGTGCCACCAGTGATCCTGCCCAGGGACAGGGGGCCCTGGGAGATACGCAGTATTTT
CATSDPAQGQGALGDTQYF
>TRBV7-9|few|TRBJ2-7|TRBD2
TGTGCCAGCAGCCTCATCTTCGGGAGGGAGGTATACGAGCAGTACTTC
CASSLIFGREVYEQYF
>TRBV7-3|few|TRBJ1-1|-
TGTGCCAGCAGCTTAACTTCTGGGAGGGGGAGTGAAGCTTTCTTT
CASSLTSGRGSEAFF
>TRBV5-1|many|TRBJ2-5|TRBD2
TGCGCCAGCAGCCCAGAGGGACTAGCGCTAGAGACCCAGTACTTC
CASSPEGLALETQYF